Presented here are 9 T cell receptor beta chains from one specimen sequenced in a study of early T cells in non-severe SARS-CoV-2 infection. TCRdb recomputed calls from the 5' RACE reads with MiXCR, one row per CDR3 protein. The table includes approximately 30,000 distinct CDR3 sequences, under 7.5% detected once. Sequenced material: whole blood. These TCRs come from an adult who was a healthcare worker with PCR-confirmed SARS-CoV-2 infection or an uninfected control (not recorded which).

In its sample, this clonotype was seen a few times. The V gene is TRBV21-1, the J gene TRBJ1-3; the D segment call TRBD1 is taken from the table without a DNA check. TRBV21-1 is flagged as a pseudogene. This CDR3 region has 18 residues. CDR3 in amino acids: CASPRERTPPFNGNTIYF. The CDR3 DNA reads TGTGCCAGCCCCCGGGAGAGGACACCTCCTTTTAATGGAAACACCATATATTTT.

Many counts were recorded for this clonotype. V and J are TRBV2 and TRBJ2-2; D is possibly TRBD1 (5 bases). Trimming removed 7 bases at V and 7 bases at J, with 16 bases between. Germline V CDR1 and CDR2: SNHLY, FYNNEI. The CDR3 is 14 amino acids. For the CDR3, the DNA is TGTGCCAGCACGCAGGGATTCAAGGGCGGGGAGCTGTTTTTT. As protein: CASTQGFKGGELFF.

This clonotype has more than one count but fewer than ten. This chain links TRBV29-1 with TRBJ1-2, with D tentatively TRBD1 (5 bases). The V gene lost 3 bases and the J gene lost 2 bases, with 13 bases spanning the gap. This CDR3 is built from 14 residues. Looked up from germline, CDR1 is SQVTM and CDR2 is ANQGSEA. The CDR3 DNA is TGCAGCGTTGATAGGGGAGGTTTGAACTATGGCTACACCTTC. It is translated as CSVDRGGLNYGYTF. Full variable domain (rest looked up from reference TRBV29-1 and TRBJ1-2): SAVISQKPSRDICQRGTSLTIQCQVDSQVTMMFWYRQQPGQSLTLIATANQGSEATYESGFVIDKFPISRPNLTFSTLTVSNMSPEDSSIYLCSVDRGGLNYGYTFGSGTRLTVV.

This clonotype was recorded many times. The CDR3 coding sequence is TGTGCCAGCAGACGAGGACTAGCGGGAGGGTTTTACGAGCAGTACTTC. Encoded protein: CASRRGLAGGFYEQYF. The chain employs TRBV7-2 and TRBJ2-7; TRBD2 matches at 15 bases. The junction had 7 bases not matched to a gene; V was cut back by 6 bases and J by 4 bases. CDR1 is SGHTA, CDR2 FQGNSA, per germline. The CDR3 runs to 16 residues.

There are a few counts of this clonotype. V usage is TRBV5-8 and J usage is TRBJ1-1, with 10 bases fitting TRBD1. The V and J ends lost 1 base and 6 bases, in that order; junction bases with no gene match: 6. The CDR3 covers 15 residues. The germline CDR1 and CDR2 sequences are SGHTS and YDEGEE. In DNA form, the CDR3 reads TGTGCCAGCAGCTTGTTGACAGGGGGCGTCTCTGAAGCTTTCTTT. Its translation is CASSLLTGGVSEAFF.

The chain uses TRBV29-1 and TRBJ2-1; perhaps TRBD1 as D (5 bases). Per the germline V gene, CDR1 is SQVTM and CDR2 is ANQGSEA. The CDR3 length is 13 residues. V was shortened by 1 base and J by 9 bases, with 13 bases between the two germline ends. The CDR3 protein is CSVEGQRYGEQFF. For the CDR3, the DNA is TGCAGCGTTGAAGGACAGAGATATGGTGAGCAGTTCTTC.

This clonotype was seen repeatedly, ten times or more. V gene TRBV20-1 combines with J gene TRBJ2-1, with a weak D call TRBD1 (5 bases). Germline V CDR1 and CDR2: DFQATT, SNEGSKA (reference sequence). There are 15 residues in the CDR3. The ends were cut back, 0 bases at V and 4 bases at J, with 13 bases in the middle. The CDR3 sequence is CSARDAGRVYNEQFF. In nucleotides, the CDR3 is TGCAGTGCTAGAGATGCCGGCAGGGTATACAATGAGCAGTTCTTC.

In its sample, this clonotype ranks as medium-sized. V is TRBV9 and J is TRBJ2-3; D is possibly TRBD1 (5 bases). The CDR3 has 17 residues. The germline gives CDR1 SGDLS, CDR2 YYNGEE. Trimming pared 4 bases from V and 4 bases from J, leaving 22 bases between. CDR3: CASSHKVEGAQADTQYF. Here the CDR3 DNA reads TGTGCCAGCAGCCACAAGGTAGAAGGGGCCCAAGCAGATACGCAGTATTTT.

This clonotype was detected a few times. The rearrangement joins TRBV6-5 to TRBJ1-2; 12 bases match TRBD1. V shed 6 bases, J shed 8 bases, and the junction held 7 bases outside the gene matches. The CDR3 totals 14 residues. The germline V gene has CDR1 MNHEY and CDR2 SVGAGI. The CDR3 DNA follows: TGTGCCAGCAGATGGGGACAGGGGGCAAGAGGCTACACCTTC. Residues: CASRWGQGARGYTF.